This TCR beta chain appears in the sequencing data of a study of blood T cells in healthy people across ages. Together with a sample-barcoded 5' primer, a J-beta primer mix was included in a second PCR lasting about 7 to 11 cycles. Sequencing recovered at least 2.5 million CDR3-containing paired-end reads from each sample. TCRdb redid the calling of the 5' RACE reads with MiXCR, one entry per CDR3 protein. Among 550,000 to 750,000 distinct CDR3 sequences listed, 20% to 25% were seen once. Study-wide results and caveats: Naive CD4+ cells and diversity were both higher in long-lived donors than in aged donors.

V lost 4 bases to trimming and J lost 0 bases, with 22 bases between them. The CDR3 contains 20 residues. Germline V CDR1 and CDR2: MNHNS, SASEGT. Of note for this clonotype: What it binds is not known.

The chain employs TRBV6-1 and TRBJ2-6; the D gene is possibly TRBD1 (6 bases). The TCR originated in a man in his 70s in good health. The specimen sequenced was blood. The CDR3 sequence: CASSGPPDRTYSSGANVLTF. CDR3 coding DNA: TGTGCCAGCAGTGGACCCCCAGACAGGACATACTCCTCTGGGGCCAACGTCCTGACTTTC.